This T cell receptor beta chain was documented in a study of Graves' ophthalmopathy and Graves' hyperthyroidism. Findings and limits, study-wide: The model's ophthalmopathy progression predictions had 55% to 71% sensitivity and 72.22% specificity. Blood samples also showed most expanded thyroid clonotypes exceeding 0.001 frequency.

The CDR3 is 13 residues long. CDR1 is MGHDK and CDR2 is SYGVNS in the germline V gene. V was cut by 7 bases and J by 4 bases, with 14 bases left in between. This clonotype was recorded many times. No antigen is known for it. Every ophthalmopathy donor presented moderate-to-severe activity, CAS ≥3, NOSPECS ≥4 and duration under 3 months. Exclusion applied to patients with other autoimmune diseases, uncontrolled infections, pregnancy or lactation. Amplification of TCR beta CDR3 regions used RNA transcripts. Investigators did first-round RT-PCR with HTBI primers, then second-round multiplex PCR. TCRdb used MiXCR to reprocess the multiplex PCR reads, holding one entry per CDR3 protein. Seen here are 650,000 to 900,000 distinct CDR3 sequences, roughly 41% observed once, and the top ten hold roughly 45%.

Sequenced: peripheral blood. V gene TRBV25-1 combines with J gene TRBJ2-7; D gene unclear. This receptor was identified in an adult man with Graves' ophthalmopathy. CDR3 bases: TGTGCCAGCAAATATGACGAGGTTTACGAGCAGTACTTC. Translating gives CASKYDEVYEQYF.